These 28 T cell receptor beta chains were all obtained from the same sample, sequenced in a study of molecular identifiers for immune sequencing clone quantification. TCRdb reprocessed the PCR reads via MiXCR and lists one record per CDR3 protein. The sample records approximately 550,000 distinct CDR3 sequences, less than 30% being singletons. The sample consisted of naive CD8+ T cells from blood, with Jurkat cell RNA spiked in. Subset: FACS-sorted CD8+CD4-CCR7+CD45RA+ naive T cells. The source is a human donor in good health. Some libraries in this study had Jurkat cell RNA spiked in.

This chain joins TRBV4-1 and TRBJ2-7; the D is unclear. From germline, CDR1 is MGHRA and CDR2 YSYEKL. Trimming took off 4 bases at V and 0 bases at J, with 10 bases between the two ends. This CDR3 spans 14 amino acids. The CDR3 loop is CASSLSPSSYEQYF. The CDR3 DNA is TGCGCCAGCAGCCTCTCACCTAGCTCCTACGAGCAGTACTTC.

This clonotype has only a few counts. The chain employs TRBV15 and TRBJ2-5; TRBD2 might be the D (5 bases). V was trimmed by 7 bases and J by 2 bases, leaving 17 bases between them. The germline V gene encodes CDR1 LNHNV and CDR2 YYDKDF (reference sequence). The CDR3 is 15 amino acids. CDR3 nucleotide sequence: TGTGCCACCACCGATGAACGGGGTCCTCAAGAGACCCAGTACTTC. It encodes CATTDERGPQETQYF.

This clonotype has only a few counts. This sequence joins TRBV7-9 and TRBJ2-7; 9 bases are a match to TRBD1. Germline V lookup: CDR1 SEHNR, CDR2 FQNEAQ (reference sequence). The V and J ends lost 7 bases and 5 bases, in that order; junction bases with no gene match: 9. CDR3 length equals 14 residues. The CDR3 spells CASTSRDRVNEQYF. CDR3 sequence (DNA): TGTGCCAGCACCTCCCGGGACAGGGTTAACGAGCAGTACTTC.

About this clonotype itself: An end of the junction does not agree with germline; a read error may underlie this. The chain couples TRBV6-5 to TRBJ2-3; a weak D match, TRBD2 (7 bases). This CDR3 has 17 amino acids. Germline V CDR1 and CDR2: MNHEY, SVGAGI. CDR3 residues: CASSFLTTAGDTDTRYF. CDR3 sequence (DNA): TGTGCCAGCAGTTTCCTGACTACCGCGGGGGACACAGATACGCGGTATTTT.

The rearrangement links TRBV19 to TRBJ2-7; 9 bases map to TRBD1. Germline V gene sequence: CDR1 LNHDA, CDR2 SQIVND (reference sequence). This CDR3 region has 15 residues. Unmatched junction bases numbered 11, after V lost 6 bases and J lost 5 bases. The CDR3 DNA reads as TGTGCCAGTAGGGGAGAGGGACAGGGTGAAGACGAGCAGTACTTC. As protein: CASRGEGQGEDEQYF.

The gene calls are TRBV5-1 and TRBJ2-5, with D possibly being TRBD2 (5 bases). Germline V lookup: CDR1 SGHRS, CDR2 YFSETQ. The CDR3 is made up of 14 amino acids. Trimming took 2 bases from V and 1 from J, leaving 9 bases between them. The CDR3 bases are TGCGCCAGCAGCTTTTGGACTGGCCAAGAGACCCAGTACTTC. Translating gives CASSFWTGQETQYF.

This clonotype was seen a few times. V and J are TRBV7-3 and TRBJ2-3; the D gene is possibly TRBD2 (6 bases). Germline V gene lookup returns CDR1 SGHTA and CDR2 FQGTGA. There are 15 residues in the CDR3. V lost 0 bases and J lost 5, with 12 bases in between. DNA for the CDR3: TGTGCCAGCAGCTTAACGCCGGGAGATGGAGATACGCAGTATTTT. Translation: CASSLTPGDGDTQYF. Based on the CDR3 plus reference TRBV7-3 and TRBJ2-3, the full variable domain is GAGVSQTPSNKVTEKGKYVELRCDPISGHTALYWYRQSLGQGPEFLIYFQGTGAADDSGLPNDRFFAVRPEGSVSTLKIQRTERGDSAVYLCASSLTPGDGDTQYFGPGTRLTVL.

This clonotype was seen a few times. This rearrangement joins TRBV4-1 to TRBJ2-3, with D perhaps assigned TRBD1 or TRBD2 (5 bases each). Germline CDR1 reads MGHRA; CDR2 reads YSYEKL. The CDR3 covers 14 residues. V lost 0 bases to trimming and J lost 3 bases, with 7 bases between them. The CDR3 DNA reads TGCGCCAGCAGCCAAGATTGGGGGACAGATACGCAGTATTTT. Its translation is CASSQDWGTDTQYF.

Regarding this clonotype: A single base separates this from a much larger clone, so it may be a read error. The J gene is TRBJ1-4, the V gene TRBV7-9, with D possibly matching TRBD1 (5 bases). Germline V gives CDR1 SEHNR, CDR2 FQNEAQ (reference sequence). The length of the CDR3 is 15 residues. CDR3 sequence (DNA): TGTGCCAGCAGCCAGGGACCGACTGGGAATGAAAAACTGATTTTT. Translated: CASSQGPTGNEKLIF.

The chain links TRBV27 to TRBJ2-1; TRBD1 might be the D (5 bases). The V gene lost 1 base and the J gene lost 4 bases, with 8 bases spanning the gap. This CDR3 spans 14 amino acids. Germline V CDR1 and CDR2: MNHEY, SMNVEV (reference sequence). Here the CDR3 DNA reads TGTGCCAGCAGTTTATTGGGGCTTTACAATGAGCAGTTCTTC. It specifies CASSLLGLYNEQFF.

This clonotype has just a few counts. The DNA for the CDR3 is TGTGCCAGCAGTGAAATGGGAGGGGGCACAGATACGCAGTATTTT. Translation: CASSEMGGGTDTQYF. J is TRBJ2-3 and V is TRBV2; 7 bases map to TRBD2. The CDR3 spans 15 residues. V was clipped by 2 bases and J by 1 base; unmatched bases: 3. Germline CDR1 and CDR2: SNHLY and FYNNEI.

Notes on this clonotype: The junction departs from the called germline gene at one end, perhaps through a read error. The rearrangement uses TRBV29-1 and TRBJ1-1, with 7 bases aligning to TRBD1. CDR1 and CDR2 from the germline V gene are SQVTM and ANQGSEA. The CDR3 contains 13 residues. CDR3 amino acids: CSARQGMNTEASF. CDR3 nucleotide sequence: TGCAGCGCCCGACAGGGTATGAACACTGAAGCTTCCTTT.

This clonotype was recorded many times. This chain's CDR3 is CASRQLGGPGGDTQYF. DNA of the CDR3: TGCGCCAGCAGACAACTTGGTGGGCCGGGAGGAGATACGCAGTATTTT. This chain joins TRBV4-1 and TRBJ2-3, with 7 bases aligning to TRBD2. The CDR3 contains 16 residues. The trim removed 6 bases at V and 5 bases at J, leaving 14 bases unmatched. Germline CDR1 MGHRA, CDR2 YSYEKL.

This clonotype was seen ten or more times. CDR3 region: CASMLSDNVGELFF. Here the CDR3 DNA reads TGTGCCAGCATGTTGAGTGATAATGTCGGGGAGCTGTTTTTT. The V gene is TRBV9, the J gene TRBJ2-2; D gene uncertain. Germline loops: CDR1 SGDLS, CDR2 YYNGEE. Trimming left V 6 bases short and J 7 bases short, with 16 bases between. There are 14 residues in the CDR3.

Ten or more counts support this clonotype. V gene TRBV12-3 or TRBV12-4 combines with J gene TRBJ2-4; D call uncertain. This CDR3 spans 11 amino acids. With 4 bases removed from V and 6 bases from J, the gap between germline ends came to 4 bases. DNA for the CDR3: TGTGCCAGCAGTTACGGAAACATTCAGTACTTC. Translation: CASSYGNIQYF.

This clonotype has ten or more counts. V is TRBV20-1 and J is TRBJ1-2; D not resolved. This CDR3 is 11 amino acids long. Germline V gives CDR1 DFQATT, CDR2 SNEGSKA (reference sequence). Trimming shortened V by 0 bases and J by 3 bases, and 2 bases separated the two germline ends. The CDR3 region has the DNA TGCAGTGCTAGAGAGGACTATGGCTACACCTTC. Amino acid sequence: CSAREDYGYTF.

The chain couples TRBV7-3 to TRBJ2-7; 8 bases map to TRBD2. CDR1 SGHTA and CDR2 FQGTGA come from the germline V gene. This CDR3 is built from 14 residues. Germline trimming cut 5 bases from V and 6 bases from J; bases unmatched to any gene: 9. CDR3 sequence (DNA): TGTGCCAGCAGCCTGAGCGGGAGTATGGGCGAGCAGTACTTC. Translated, it gives CASSLSGSMGEQYF.

In its sample, this clonotype was seen many times. The chain has TRBV7-9 and TRBJ2-7, with D possibly TRBD1 on 6 matching bases. The germline gives CDR1 SEHNR, CDR2 FQNEAQ (reference sequence). V was cut by 5 bases and J by 3 bases, with 14 bases left in between. This CDR3 has 14 residues. The CDR3 here is CASSMGHANYEQYF. The CDR3 nucleotides read TGTGCCAGCAGCATGGGACACGCCAACTACGAGCAGTACTTC.

This clonotype came up many times. This sequence joins TRBV29-1 and TRBJ2-7, with 9 bases aligning to TRBD2. The CDR3 has 13 residues. V was pared by 5 bases and J by 2 bases, with 4 bases of the junction left unmatched. Germline-derived CDR1 and CDR2 are SQVTM and ANQGSEA. The CDR3 protein is CSVLAGETYEQYF. The CDR3 coding sequence is TGCAGCGTTTTAGCGGGAGAGACCTACGAGCAGTACTTC.

This clonotype occurred a few times. The chain has TRBV5-1 and TRBJ2-1; no clear D. With 2 bases removed from V and 9 bases from J, the gap between germline ends came to 9 bases. Germline CDR1 and CDR2: SGHRS and YFSETQ. The CDR3 consists of 12 residues. This chain's CDR3 is CASSFSWPEQFF. In nucleotides, the CDR3 is TGCGCCAGCAGCTTTAGCTGGCCTGAGCAGTTCTTC.

The table lists this clonotype with a count of one. A much larger clone differs from this one at a single base, so this may be a read error. V gene TRBV7-2 combines with J gene TRBJ2-1, with D hard to call. Germline V gene lookup returns CDR1 SGHTA and CDR2 FQGNSA. The CDR3 totals 12 residues. The CDR3 protein is CAGSLGENEQFF. Written as DNA, the CDR3 is TGTGCCGGCAGCTTAGGTGAGAATGAGCAGTTCTTC.

In its sample, this clonotype was seen many times. Possible read error: a much larger clone is one base away. This chain links TRBV7-2 with TRBJ2-7; TRBD1 agrees at 7 bases. The CDR3 consists of 13 residues. Germline CDR1 reads SGHTA; CDR2 reads FQGNSA. Trimming cost V 3 bases and J 3 bases; bases outside gene matches: 2. CDR3 protein: CASSLGQYYEQYF. The CDR3 DNA reads as TGTGCCAGCAGCTTGGGACAGTACTACGAGCAGTACTTC. Drawing the rest from reference TRBV7-2 and TRBJ2-7, the complete variable domain is GAGVSQSPSNKVTEKGKDVELRCDPISGHTALYWYRQSLGQGLEFLIYFQGNSAPDKSGLPSDRFSAERTGGSVSTLTIQRTQQEDSAVYLCASSLGQYYEQYFGPGTRLTVT.

Comment on this clonotype: A much more abundant neighbour one base away suggests this may be a read error. Given the absence of the conserved phenylalanine or tryptophan at the CDR3 end, a read error is likely. V usage is TRBV2 and J usage is TRBJ2-5; the D gene is possibly TRBD1 (5 bases). Germline CDR1 reads SNHLY; CDR2 reads FYNNEI. The V and J ends lost 7 bases and 2 bases respectively, with 11 bases between them. The CDR3 loop spans 13 amino acids. The CDR3 nucleotides are TGTGCCAGCACCCTGACAGAGCAAGAGACCCAGTACCTC. As protein: CASTLTEQETQYL.

The chain has TRBV6-5 and TRBJ2-1, with 10 bases aligning to TRBD2. Per germline, CDR1 MNHEY and CDR2 SVGAGI. This CDR3 region has 16 residues. J lost 5 bases, V lost 0 bases, and 4 bases had no gene match. The CDR3 DNA follows: TGTGCCAGCAGTTACTCTCGTGGACTAGCGGACAATGAGCAGTTCTTC. It encodes CASSYSRGLADNEQFF.

A note on this clonotype: A much larger clone lies one base from this, so it may be a read error. The chain couples TRBV12-3 or TRBV12-4 to TRBJ1-5; 12 nucleotides line up with TRBD1. This CDR3 has 16 residues. The CDR3 sequence: CASGHTGTGGFQSQHF. CDR3 DNA: TGTGCCAGCGGCCACACTGGGACAGGGGGCTTTCAGTCCCAGCATTTT.

This clonotype has a count of ten or more. The chain has TRBV7-9 and TRBJ2-7; D is ambiguous. The CDR3 spans 12 residues. Looked up from germline, CDR1 is SEHNR and CDR2 is FQNEAQ (reference sequence). V was trimmed by 1 base and J by 3 bases, leaving 4 bases between them. DNA of the CDR3: TGTGCCAGCAGCTTAGAGAACTACGAGCAGTACTTC. It translates to CASSLENYEQYF.

This clonotype was observed many times. The J gene is TRBJ1-4, the V gene TRBV20-1; TRBD1 might be the D (5 bases). The V gene's germline CDR1 is DFQATT and CDR2 SNEGSKA (reference sequence). The CDR3 runs 13 residues. With 0 bases removed from V and 13 bases from J, the gap between germline ends came to 15 bases. CDR3 sequence: CSARDITFGGLFF. DNA for the CDR3: TGCAGTGCTAGAGATATAACCTTCGGGGGACTGTTTTTT.

The chain employs TRBV19 and TRBJ2-1, with no clear D. The CDR3 runs 16 residues. CDR1 and CDR2 (germline): LNHDA, SQIVND (reference sequence). V was clipped by 3 bases and J by 0 bases, with 12 bases between them. The DNA of the CDR3 is TGTGCCAGTAGTATCGTCAGCTTGAGCTCCTACAATGAGCAGTTCTTC. Amino acids: CASSIVSLSSYNEQFF.